Included here is one T cell receptor beta chain sequence, with context. This entry comes from a study of shared clonotypes between healthy human individuals. CD8 cells classed as naive were CD45RO-negative and positively selected for CCR7, excluding terminally differentiated effector memory CD45RA+ cells. CDR3 length: 15 residues. Per the germline V gene, CDR1 is ENHRY and CDR2 is SYGVKD. V shed 0 bases and J 5 bases; nucleotides not matched to a gene: 6. Sequencing was performed with immunoSEQ multiplex PCR; in TCRdb, only in-frame clones are kept and a portion is missing. The sample consists of hundreds of thousands of clones, 85% to 95% of them appearing once.

Sequencing input: naive CD8+ T cells sorted from blood. The chain uses TRBV10-3 and TRBJ2-7; 8 positions agree with TRBD1. This receptor was identified in a woman aged 30 to 39 in good health. The CDR3: CAISESQDRANEQYF. The CDR3, as DNA: TGTGCCATCAGTGAGTCTCAGGACAGGGCCAACGAGCAGTACTTC.